This TCR beta chain was recorded in a study of cytomegalovirus exposure and HLA in healthy donors. The PCR ran on 60 Vbeta and 13 Jbeta primers. Sequencing was performed with immunoSEQ multiplex PCR; in TCRdb, only in-frame clones are kept and a portion is missing. The sample has under 200,000 clones; 65% to 70% are singletons. Findings and limits, study-wide: Analysis was performed later, and it showed HLA-associated TCR beta chains to be more clonally expanded than equally common others. The listing of 150 or so TCR beta chains classed them as cytomegalovirus-associated. A later analysis by the authors found several of the most significant clusters apparently linked to common viral pathogens.

The sample holds one count of this clone. Its target is unknown. The receptor's source is a woman younger than 35 in good health and CMV-seropositive. Sample: PBMCs.

CDR3 in DNA: TGTGCCAGCAGCTTCGTCTTCTCTGGGGCCAACGTCCTGACTTTC. Its protein is CASSFVFSGANVLTF. The chain has TRBV7-9 and TRBJ2-6, with D unclear. The germline V gene encodes CDR1 SEHNR and CDR2 FQNEAQ (reference sequence). The CDR3 runs 15 residues. Trimming shortened V by 3 bases and J by 0 bases, and 6 bases separated the two germline ends.